The source of this T cell receptor beta chain is a study of T cell repertoires in cytomegalovirus infection. Study details: Used in the study were CMV epitopes, some recently identified and HLA-C-restricted, others well-studied and HLA-B-restricted. Signatures in public TCR beta sequences pointed to both CMV infection and matching HLA type. Findings and limits, study-wide: CMV carriers having the relevant HLA were flagged by cumulative public TCR beta family frequency.

With 6 bases clipped from V and 1 base from J, the junction kept 3 bases outside the gene matches. Germline CDR1 and CDR2: ENHRY and SYGVKD. This CDR3 is built from 14 residues. In this sample, this clonotype turned up many times. The antigen remains undetermined. Each CDR3 protein gets one entry after TCRdb re-called the reads with MiXCR. The sample shows hundreds of thousands of distinct CDR3 sequences, 25% to 30% of them seen only once. Sample: cultured PBMCs, taken from culture after CMV antigen stimulation. The rearrangement uses TRBV10-3 and TRBJ2-7; 10 nucleotides agree with TRBD2. This sequence originates from a human donor in good health (CMV status not recorded). Some clones in this sample may be carry-over from other donors' samples. The chain's CDR3 is CAISELAGSYEQYF. The CDR3 bases are TGTGCCATCAGCGAACTAGCGGGGTCCTACGAGCAGTACTTC.